A selection of T cell receptor beta chains follows, all from one sample in a study of T cell responses to AZD1222 COVID-19 vaccine. Some clones are missing from TCRdb's copy, which holds only in-frame ones; the method was immunoSEQ multiplex PCR. In the table there are tens of thousands of clones, roughly 90% of which are singletons. The sample in question was peripheral blood, obtained on day 0 of MenACWY control vaccination. Source of these receptors: an adult in good health. The CDR3 runs from the conserved cysteine through the conserved F or W. D genes are given only for firm matches. Some rows mark clone size as missing; the rest say once, few, many or name a class of expanded clone.

TGTGCCAGCAGCTTATCACAGAACTATGGCTACACCTTC CASSLSQNYGYTF TRBJ1-2 - - TRBV7-2
TGTGCCAGCAGTCCCTTGGACAATTCCAATGAGCAGTTCTTC CASSPLDNSNEQFF TRBJ2-1 - - TRBV6-5
TGTGCCAGCAGTGAAGGGCCAGGGGGTGCCTACGAGCAGTACTTC CASSEGPGGAYEQYF TRBJ2-7 TRBD1 once TRBV2
TGTGCCAGCAGCTTTGGACTAGCGGGAGAGCAGGCCTACGAGCAGTACTTC CASSFGLAGEQAYEQYF TRBJ2-7 TRBD2 - TRBV5-4
TGCAGCGCTATGACAGGGAGTGCAACTAATGAAAAACTGTTTTTT CSAMTGSATNEKLFF TRBJ1-4 TRBD1 - TRBV29-1
TGTGCCAGCAGCCCCTACCGGGTGGGTCAAGGAGCTTTCTTT CASSPYRVGQGAFF TRBJ1-1 - - TRBV7-2
TGTGCCATCAGGGGACATCTGAACACTGAAGCTTTCTTT CAIRGHLNTEAFF TRBJ1-1 - few TRBV10-3
TGTGCCGTCCGCGGGGTTTCTGGAAACACCATATATTTT CAVRGVSGNTIYF TRBJ1-3 - - TRBV10-3
TGTGCCAGCTTTACGTCCCATAGACAGCCCTTCCTTGTTGGTGAGCAGTTCTTC CASFTSHRQPFLVGEQFF TRBJ2-1 - - TRBV28
TGTGCCAGCAGCGCCCCGACAGGGTTGGACACTGAAGCTTTCTTT CASSAPTGLDTEAFF TRBJ1-1 TRBD1 - TRBV5-6
TGTGCCAGCAAGTCATCACAGGGATCATCCGAGCAGTACTTC CASKSSQGSSEQYF TRBJ2-7 - - TRBV7-2
TGCAGCGCCAGAAGGCTAGCGGGGGACACAGATACGCAGTATTTT CSARRLAGDTDTQYF TRBJ2-3 TRBD2 - TRBV29-1
TGTGCCAGCACCGCCGTGCATACATTCACCTACGAGCAGTACTTC CASTAVHTFTYEQYF TRBJ2-7 - - TRBV6-5
TGTGCCAGCAGCTCGTCCGGGACAGTCTACGAGCAGTACTTC CASSSSGTVYEQYF TRBJ2-7 TRBD1 - TRBV7-9
TGTGCCGGAGAGACAGTTGGGGCCAACGTCCTGACTTTC CAGETVGANVLTF TRBJ2-6 - once TRBV19
TGTGCCAGCAGGTCCCCTGGCACTGAAAAACTGTTTTTT CASRSPGTEKLFF TRBJ1-4 - - TRBV28
TGTGCCGCGGCAGGGCAGGGGGGAGAAAAACTGTTTTTT CAAAGQGGEKLFF TRBJ1-4 TRBD1 once TRBV7-9
TGTGCCAGCAGCCCCTATCCTCGCGGGGGACTAGCGGGAGTTAATGAGCAGTTCTTC CASSPYPRGGLAGVNEQFF TRBJ2-1 TRBD2 - TRBV11-3
TGTGCCAGCAGCTCCGGGACTAGCGGTACCGGGGAGCTGTTTTTT CASSSGTSGTGELFF TRBJ2-2 TRBD2 - TRBV7-2
TGCAGTGCTAGTAGGGAAGAGCAGTTCTTC CSASREEQFF TRBJ2-1 - - TRBV20-1
TGTGCCAGTAGTATACAGGAGAACTATGGCTACACCTTC CASSIQENYGYTF TRBJ1-2 - - TRBV19
TGTGCCAGCAGCTTAGATACGGGATTACCCGGAAACACCATATATTTT CASSLDTGLPGNTIYF TRBJ1-3 - - TRBV11-2
TGTGCCAGCAGTACCGGGGACTACCAAGAGACCCAGTACTTC CASSTGDYQETQYF TRBJ2-5 - once TRBV28
TGTGCCAGCAGCTTAGGTGCGGGAGGGCATAGAGATGAGCAGTTCTTC CASSLGAGGHRDEQFF TRBJ2-1 TRBD2 few TRBV7-9
TGTGCCAGCTCACCGGGACAGGGAGAATATGGCTACACCTTC CASSPGQGEYGYTF TRBJ1-2 TRBD1 - TRBV18